What follows are 3 T cell receptor beta chains derived from one specimen sequenced in a study of metastatic and nonmetastatic thyroid tumors. Via MiXCR, TCRdb re-called the PCR reads. The sample has roughly 30,000 clones, 20% to 25% seen once. There were no patients who had received any treatment before thyroid surgery. Sequencing was performed on blood. Every receptor here comes from a female donor with papillary thyroid cancer or a benign thyroid nodule (not recorded which). Some clones in this sample may be carry-over from other donors' samples.

The V call is TRBV12-3 or TRBV12-4, the J call TRBJ1-1; D perhaps matches TRBD1 (6 bases). This CDR3 has 14 amino acids. V dropped 6 bases and J dropped 8 bases, with 19 bases sitting between them. In DNA form, the CDR3 reads TGTGCCAGCAGGTCAACCGGGACAACCTCGGAAGCTTTCTTT. It encodes CASRSTGTTSEAFF.

Only one count was recorded for this clone. The chain uses TRBV20-1 and TRBJ2-3; D could derive from TRBD1 or TRBD2 (5 bases each). This CDR3 comprises 16 residues. Per germline, CDR1 DFQATT and CDR2 SNEGSKA (reference sequence). V dropped 0 bases and J dropped 3 bases, with 16 bases sitting between them. CDR3 in DNA: TGCAGTGCTAGAGATGGGGGTGGGGTCCGGACAGATACGCAGTATTTT. Translating gives CSARDGGGVRTDTQYF.

This clone was observed at least ten times. The rearrangement links TRBV14 to TRBJ1-5, with D possibly being TRBD1 (5 bases). This CDR3 is built from 14 residues. Trimming pared 7 bases from V and 3 bases from J, leaving 13 bases between. Germline CDR1 SGHDN, CDR2 FVKESK. The DNA of the CDR3 is TGTGCCAGCACCCCGGGGGGGTTCAATCAGCCCCAGCATTTT. Protein: CASTPGGFNQPQHF. Based on the CDR3 plus reference TRBV14 and TRBJ1-5, the full variable domain is EAGVTQFPSHSVIEKGQTVTLRCDPISGHDNLYWYRRVMGKEIKFLLHFVKESKQDESGMPNNRFLAERTGGTYSTLKVQPAELEDSGVYFCASTPGGFNQPQHFGDGTRLSIL.